This entry lists 23 T cell receptor beta chains sequenced from one sample in a study of T cells expressing NK-cell markers. TCRdb reprocessed the 5' RACE reads and reports one entry per CDR3 protein, with no DNA. The table for this sample gives 400,000 to 550,000 distinct CDR3 sequences. The sample comprised blood T cells: a sorted CD56 or NKG2C T cell subset, CD4+ or CD8+ T cells, or bulk PBMC T cells (not recorded which). These receptors originate from a woman aged 18-70 years in good health.

The gene calls are TRBV12-3 or TRBV12-4 and TRBJ2-4. The CDR3 is made up of 13 amino acids. CDR3 loop: CASSLNGRFVQYF.

The chain is built from TRBV5-5 and TRBJ2-7; TCRdb indicates TRBD1, and absent DNA this call remains unverified. The CDR3 contains 13 residues. Germline CDR1 is SGHKS and CDR2 is YYEKEE (reference sequence). CDR3 in amino acids: CASSLVDSYEQYF.

The CDR3 region is CASSEQGVAFF. This chain joins TRBV7-8 and TRBJ1-1; TCRdb outputs TRBD1, but without DNA this stays unchecked. CDR1 and CDR2 from the germline V gene are SGHVS and FQNEAQ. The CDR3 consists of 11 residues. Full variable domain (missing parts from reference TRBV7-8 and TRBJ1-1): GAGVSQSPRYKVAKRGQDVALRCDPISGHVSLFWYQQALGQGPEFLTYFQNEAQLDKSGLPSDRFFAERPEGSVSTLKIQRTQQEDSAVYLCASSEQGVAFFGQGTRLTVV.

CDR3 amino acids: CASSPRTGGAKNIQYF. The chain joins TRBV7-6 to TRBJ2-4; the D call from TCRdb, TRBD1, cannot be confirmed without DNA. The CDR3 sequence is 16 residues long. The germline V gene has CDR1 SGHVS and CDR2 FNYEAQ.

The V call is TRBV20-1, the J call TRBJ1-1; TCRdb gives TRBD1 as the D gene, but with no DNA this cannot be confirmed. This CDR3 region has 15 residues. CDR1 and CDR2 (germline): DFQATT, SNEGSKA (reference sequence). This CDR3 is CSASKDPGSNTEAFF.

The CDR3 region is CASSLQDSSYNEQFF. This chain joins TRBV12-3 or TRBV12-4 and TRBJ2-1. CDR3 length: 15 residues.

This chain connects TRBV7-2 to TRBJ2-1. Germline loops: CDR1 SGHTA, CDR2 FQGNSA. This CDR3 is 14 amino acids long. CDR3 residues: CASSLRSPYNEQFF.

This chain joins TRBV20-1 and TRBJ2-1. Germline values: CDR1 DFQATT, CDR2 SNEGSKA (reference sequence). This CDR3 is built from 16 residues. The CDR3 loop reads CSARDFGGSSYNEQFF.

The genes are TRBV12-3 or TRBV12-4 and TRBJ1-5. This CDR3 has 13 amino acids. Here the CDR3 reads CASSLGGRQPQHF.

The CDR3 sequence is CATSDPLWGEGMNEQFF. V usage is TRBV24-1 and J usage is TRBJ2-1; checking the TCRdb D call of TRBD2 is not possible without DNA. Per germline, CDR1 KGHDR and CDR2 SFDVKD. This CDR3 region has 17 residues.

The chain has TRBV2 and TRBJ2-1; with no DNA, the TCRdb D assignment of TRBD1 cannot be verified. CDR3 size: 15 residues. Germline V CDR1 and CDR2: SNHLY, FYNNEI. The CDR3 region is CASSEPRRSYNEQFF.

The chain couples TRBV11-2 to TRBJ1-4; checking the TCRdb D call of TRBD1 is not possible without DNA. The germline V gene encodes CDR1 SGHAT and CDR2 FQNNGV. The CDR3 contains 14 residues. CDR3 sequence reads: CASSQRGANEKLFF.

The chain uses TRBV18 and TRBJ1-1; TCRdb designates TRBD1, a call that cannot be tested without DNA. The V gene's germline CDR1 is KGHSH and CDR2 LQKENI. The CDR3 has 14 amino acids. Here the CDR3 reads CASSPPRGDTEAFF.

The genes are TRBV28 and TRBJ2-7; TCRdb indicates TRBD1, and absent DNA this call remains unverified. The length of the CDR3 is 17 residues. From germline, CDR1 is MDHEN and CDR2 SYDVKM. This CDR3 reads CASAGTAFSFFSYEQYF.

This chain links TRBV4-3 with TRBJ2-1. Germline V gene lookup returns CDR1 LGHNA and CDR2 YSLEER. The length of the CDR3 is 15 residues. The CDR3 protein is CASSQENPSYNEQFF.

The chain carries TRBV7-2 and TRBJ1-1. The CDR3 covers 13 residues. In germline, CDR1 is SGHTA, CDR2 FQGNSA. The CDR3 loop reads CASSRRGNTEAFF. Full variable domain (outside the CDR3, taken from reference TRBV7-2 and TRBJ1-1): GAGVSQSPSNKVTEKGKDVELRCDPISGHTALYWYRQSLGQGLEFLIYFQGNSAPDKSGLPSDRFSAERTGGSVSTLTIQRTQQEDSAVYLCASSRRGNTEAFFGQGTRLTVV.

The chain joins TRBV11-1 to TRBJ1-2. Germline V gives CDR1 SGHAT, CDR2 FQDESV (reference sequence). This CDR3 contains 14 residues. The CDR3 sequence: CASSLGDTRYGYTF.

The chain uses TRBV20-1 and TRBJ2-7; TCRdb outputs TRBD2, but without DNA this stays unchecked. This CDR3 has 16 residues. Germline assignment: CDR1 DFQATT and CDR2 SNEGSKA (reference sequence). The CDR3 loop reads CSARAGLAGMAYEQYF.

The chain has TRBV5-5 and TRBJ2-2; TCRdb indicates TRBD1, and absent DNA this call remains unverified. CDR1 and CDR2 (germline): SGHKS, YYEKEE (reference sequence). This CDR3 has 15 amino acids. The chain's CDR3 is CASSLGTANTGELFF.

The chain recombines TRBV7-9 with TRBJ2-1; TCRdb lists TRBD2, though no DNA is available to test this call. Germline CDR1 SEHNR, CDR2 FQNEAQ (reference sequence). CDR3 length equals 15 residues. The CDR3 protein is CASSQGGLARDEQFF.

The rearrangement uses TRBV5-5 and TRBJ2-5; as DNA is missing, the TRBD2 call by TCRdb cannot be tested. This CDR3 comprises 15 residues. Germline V gene data show CDR1 as SGHKS and CDR2 as YYEKEE (reference sequence). The CDR3 loop is CASSTGGLIQETQYF.

The chain joins TRBV20-1 to TRBJ1-3. Looked up from germline, CDR1 is DFQATT and CDR2 is SNEGSKA (reference sequence). CDR3 length equals 15 residues. The CDR3 is CSSSGAGPSGNTIYF.

V and J are TRBV6-2 or TRBV6-3 and TRBJ2-6; TCRdb's D gene call, TRBD1, goes unchecked for lack of DNA. The CDR3 is 20 amino acids. Germline V gene data show CDR1 as MNHEY and CDR2 as SVGEGT. The chain's CDR3 is CASSYTPGQVPYSGANVLTF.